The rows below give T cell receptor beta chains drawn from one sample of a study of Graves' ophthalmopathy and Graves' hyperthyroidism. TCRdb passed the multiplex PCR reads through MiXCR, listing each CDR3 protein once. The sample includes 1 million to 1.3 million distinct CDR3 sequences, about two fifths of them seen just once. The material sequenced was peripheral blood or thyroid tissue (not recorded which). Receptor source: an adult man with Graves' hyperthyroidism. CDR3s include the opening cysteine and the closing phenylalanine or tryptophan. Fields, in order: V gene, clone size, J gene, CDR3 protein. Clone size is shown for a subset of rows, as once, few, many or a class of expanded clone.

v_gene: TRBV5-1; abundance: few; j_gene: TRBJ1-2; CDR3aa: CASSPGDRRNYGYTF
v_gene: TRBV2; abundance: many; j_gene: TRBJ2-2; CDR3aa: CASIQPGQNTGELFF
v_gene: TRBV20-1; abundance: many; j_gene: TRBJ2-7; CDR3aa: CSAPSLGSYEQYF
v_gene: TRBV10-3; abundance: NA; j_gene: TRBJ2-5; CDR3aa: CASSWGRAETQYF
v_gene: TRBV5-6; abundance: NA; j_gene: TRBJ2-2; CDR3aa: CASSLIPRANTGELFF
v_gene: TRBV9; abundance: NA; j_gene: TRBJ2-7; CDR3aa: CASSQWGDPYEQCF
v_gene: TRBV20-1; abundance: NA; j_gene: TRBJ1-2; CDR3aa: CSASGAPPYGYTF
v_gene: TRBV19; abundance: NA; j_gene: TRBJ1-5; CDR3aa: CASSPRRGQETQHF
v_gene: TRBV29-1; abundance: NA; j_gene: TRBJ1-1; CDR3aa: CSARTVEAFF
v_gene: TRBV5-1; abundance: many; j_gene: TRBJ2-7; CDR3aa: CASSRERSYEQYF
v_gene: TRBV19; abundance: many; j_gene: TRBJ1-1; CDR3aa: CASIFGRLDEAFF
v_gene: TRBV10-2; abundance: many; j_gene: TRBJ1-2; CDR3aa: CASTLGVGTAGGYTF
v_gene: TRBV10-3; abundance: NA; j_gene: TRBJ1-1; CDR3aa: CAISERVSQGVNTEAFF